One and the same sample provided the 16 T cell receptor beta chains below, sequenced in a study of T-cell memory formation after mild COVID-19. Each CDR3 protein gets one entry after TCRdb re-called the 5' RACE reads with MiXCR. The repertoire holds 200,000 or so distinct CDR3 sequences, with 16% as singletons. Specimen: PBMCs or a T cell subset sorted from them (not recorded which). These receptors originate from an adult woman who had mild COVID-19 (a few samples of this study predate the infection). Cell type and time point are not known.

The chain has TRBV12-3 or TRBV12-4 and TRBJ2-3, with D possibly being TRBD2 (6 bases). CDR3 length equals 16 residues. Trimming removed 2 bases from V and 0 bases from J, with 12 bases in between. The CDR3 loop is CASSLSRRESTDTQYF. The CDR3 DNA is TGTGCCAGCAGTTTATCGAGGCGGGAAAGCACAGATACGCAGTATTTT.

A few counts support this clonotype. The chain employs TRBV7-9 and TRBJ2-3, with unresolved D. The CDR3 loop spans 15 amino acids. Looked up from germline, CDR1 is SEHNR and CDR2 is FQNEAQ (reference sequence). Trimming stripped 5 bases from V and 5 bases from J, with 17 bases between. The CDR3 nucleotides read TGTGCCAGCAGCATCGGGCCCCTTGTTATAGATACGCAGTATTTT. This gives the protein CASSIGPLVIDTQYF.

The V gene is TRBV7-2, the J gene TRBJ1-2; tentatively, D is TRBD1 (6 bases). The V end was cut by 4 bases, the J end by 7 bases, with 13 bases between. Germline CDR1 SGHTA, CDR2 FQGNSA. This CDR3 has 13 residues. The CDR3: CASSSDRMRGYTF. The DNA for the CDR3 is TGTGCCAGCAGCTCGGACAGAATGCGTGGCTACACCTTC. Full variable domain (missing parts from reference TRBV7-2 and TRBJ1-2): GAGVSQSPSNKVTEKGKDVELRCDPISGHTALYWYRQSLGQGLEFLIYFQGNSAPDKSGLPSDRFSAERTGGSVSTLTIQRTQQEDSAVYLCASSSDRMRGYTFGSGTRLTVV.

This clonotype was seen more than once but under ten times. The rearrangement links TRBV7-6 to TRBJ2-6; perhaps D is TRBD1 or TRBD2 (5 bases each). The CDR3 runs 16 residues. With 1 base removed from V and 2 bases from J, the gap between germline ends came to 9 bases. Germline assignment: CDR1 SGHVS and CDR2 FNYEAQ. The CDR3: CASSLVWGTGANVLTF. In DNA form, the CDR3 reads TGTGCCAGCAGCTTAGTTTGGGGGACTGGGGCCAACGTCCTGACTTTC.

This rearrangement joins TRBV3-1 to TRBJ2-1; 7 bases map to TRBD2. The ends lost 0 bases at V and 3 bases at J; junction bases unmatched: 5. Germline V gene lookup returns CDR1 LGHDT and CDR2 YNNKEL (reference sequence). The CDR3 has 16 residues. CDR3 in amino acids: CASSQDQWGGYNEQFF. The CDR3 DNA reads TGTGCCAGCAGCCAAGATCAGTGGGGGGGCTACAATGAGCAGTTCTTC.

At least ten counts were recorded for this clonotype. Here the CDR3 DNA reads TGTGCCAGCAGTCTCCTAGCTGCGAACACCGGGGAGCTGTTTTTT. Protein: CASSLLAANTGELFF. This sequence joins TRBV7-3 and TRBJ2-2, with D possibly matching TRBD2 (5 bases). The CDR3 runs to 15 residues. Between the trimmed V and J ends, which lost 6 bases and 0 bases, there was a span of 11 bases. CDR1 and CDR2 from the germline V gene are SGHTA and FQGTGA.

V is TRBV29-1 and J is TRBJ2-3, with TRBD1 identical over 9 bases. From germline, CDR1 is SQVTM and CDR2 ANQGSEA. This CDR3 has 15 amino acids. V trimming: 8 bases; J trimming: 4 bases; junction bases outside the gene matches: 13. In DNA, the CDR3 is TGCAGCTACCAAGGACAGGGGATCATGGCAGATACGCAGTATTTT. Translation: CSYQGQGIMADTQYF.

The V call is TRBV6-1, the J call TRBJ2-7; D may match TRBD1 or TRBD2 (6 bases each). The germline V gene has CDR1 MNHNS and CDR2 SASEGT. Trimming pared 1 base from V and 2 bases from J, leaving 15 bases between. The CDR3 length is 16 residues. CDR3 bases: TGTGCCAGCAGTGAAGGCCGACACGGGGGCCCCTACGAGCAGTACTTC. Protein: CASSEGRHGGPYEQYF.

A note on this clonotype: At one boundary the junction diverges from the germline segment, which might be a read error. The chain uses TRBV14 and TRBJ2-1, with D possibly called TRBD1 or TRBD2 (5 bases each). Germline CDR1 and CDR2: SGHDN and FVKESK. The CDR3 is 15 residues long. CDR3 region: CASSQLGTGHHDQFF. Here the CDR3 DNA reads TGTGCCAGCAGCCAACTAGGGACGGGTCACCATGATCAGTTCTTC.

This chain connects TRBV5-1 to TRBJ2-1; TRBD2 matches at 9 bases. This CDR3 is built from 15 residues. Germline loops: CDR1 SGHRS, CDR2 YFSETQ. V shed 4 bases and J 8 bases; nucleotides not matched to a gene: 10. The CDR3 nucleotides are TGCGCCAGCAGCCGAGGGCGGGGGGGCATCGATGAGCAGTTCTTC. This gives the protein CASSRGRGGIDEQFF.

This clonotype was detected a few times. V gene TRBV5-1 combines with J gene TRBJ1-2; D is unresolved. Germline V gene sequence: CDR1 SGHRS, CDR2 YFSETQ. Trimming removed 4 bases from V and 2 bases from J, with 9 bases in between. The CDR3 is made up of 13 amino acids. DNA of the CDR3: TGCGCCAGCAGCGTCACCGGGAACTATGGCTACACCTTC. Protein sequence: CASSVTGNYGYTF.

The rearrangement joins TRBV20-1 to TRBJ1-3, with a weak D call TRBD1 (6 bases). This CDR3 has 18 amino acids. Germline V gives CDR1 DFQATT, CDR2 SNEGSKA (reference sequence). With 0 bases removed from V and 0 bases from J, the gap between germline ends came to 18 bases. CDR3 nucleotides: TGCAGTGCTAGAGAAAGGCAGGGGCCAGCTCCCTCTGGAAACACCATATATTTT. It yields the protein CSARERQGPAPSGNTIYF.

The genes are TRBV29-1 and TRBJ2-3; TRBD1 agrees at 11 bases. CDR3 length equals 14 residues. CDR1 and CDR2 from the germline V gene are SQVTM and ANQGSEA. The V segment lost 6 bases and the J segment 2 bases; nucleotides outside the gene matches: 4. The CDR3 DNA reads as TGCAGCGTAGAGGGACAGGGGGTCACAGATACGCAGTATTTT. It specifies CSVEGQGVTDTQYF.

The CDR3 sequence is CASSLSNWQDTQYF. Written as DNA, the CDR3 is TGTGCCAGCAGCTTAAGTAACTGGCAAGATACGCAGTATTTT. The genes are TRBV7-2 and TRBJ2-3; D gene ambiguous. The CDR3 totals 14 residues. V gave up 2 bases and J gave up 5 bases, with 11 bases separating them. Germline CDR1 is SGHTA and CDR2 is FQGNSA.

There are a few counts of this clonotype. V gene TRBV11-2 combines with J gene TRBJ2-2; the D is unclear. The V end was cut by 5 bases, the J end by 0 bases, with 13 bases between. The CDR3 spans 16 residues. Germline values: CDR1 SGHAT, CDR2 FQNNGV. CDR3 loop: CASSQGPGANTGELFF. CDR3 bases: TGTGCCAGCAGCCAAGGACCCGGAGCGAACACCGGGGAGCTGTTTTTT.

Note on this clonotype: One end of the junction is discordant with germline, which a read error may explain. The chain joins TRBV24-1 to TRBJ2-3, with 12 bases matching TRBD1. The CDR3 is 19 amino acids. Germline V gene lookup returns CDR1 KGHDR and CDR2 SFDVKD. CDR3 nucleotide sequence: TGTGCCACCAGTGATCCACAACCGGGACAGGGGGCCGGCACAGATACGCAGTATTTC. The encoded protein is CATSDPQPGQGAGTDTQYF.